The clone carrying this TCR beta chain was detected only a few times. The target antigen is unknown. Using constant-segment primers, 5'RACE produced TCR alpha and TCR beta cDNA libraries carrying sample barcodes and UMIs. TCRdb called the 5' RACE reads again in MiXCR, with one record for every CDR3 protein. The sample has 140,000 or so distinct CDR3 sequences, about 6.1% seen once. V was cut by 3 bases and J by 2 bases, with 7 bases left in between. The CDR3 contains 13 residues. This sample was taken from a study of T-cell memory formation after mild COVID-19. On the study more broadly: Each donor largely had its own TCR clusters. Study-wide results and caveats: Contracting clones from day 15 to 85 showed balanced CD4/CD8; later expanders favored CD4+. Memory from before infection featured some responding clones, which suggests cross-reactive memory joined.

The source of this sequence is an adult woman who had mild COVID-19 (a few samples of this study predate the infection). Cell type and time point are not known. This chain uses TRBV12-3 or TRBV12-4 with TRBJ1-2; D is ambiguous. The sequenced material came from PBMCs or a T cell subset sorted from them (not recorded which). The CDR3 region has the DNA TGTGCCAGCAGTTTGTCAACGAACTATGGCTACACCTTC. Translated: CASSLSTNYGYTF.